This record looks at one TCR beta chain sequence and its context. This clonotype was found many times. The antigen it recognizes is unknown. No clone much larger than this one lies a single base away; base qualities are absent. Library preparation used RT-PCR. The sequencer listed for this sample is Illumina HiSeq 2500. The public reads were reprocessed in TCRdb via fastp at Q25 and MiXCR, keeping in-frame beta chains. CDR3 protein sequences are deduplicated, and each keeps its most common genes and DNA. The sample includes 150,000 to 200,000 distinct CDR3 sequences, with more than 10% observed a single time. The top ten clonotypes cover 29% of the sample. The record originates from a study of response to subunit inactivated influenza vaccine listed by TCRdb under 2018. Study-level background: The study used deep quantitative T cell receptor repertoire profiling to track responses to a trivalent subunit inactivated influenza vaccine. Broad study findings and their caveats: The authors proposed that each seasonal influenza vaccination may bring in only a limited number of new T cells.

V sheds 1 base and J sheds 9 bases, leaving 16 bases between their ends. The CDR3 has 15 amino acids, counting the end cysteine and phenylalanine. The sequence is cut down to CDR3 DNA, 45 bases in frame from base 1. CDR1 and CDR2 (SGHVS, FQNEAQ) derive from the germline V gene. This same sample was also taken into another study, of T cells expressing NK-cell markers. That second publication adds: The TCR beta cDNA libraries were made using 5'RACE template switching, a step that added both a universal primer site and unique molecular identifiers. TCR beta-chain repertoires were profiled in sorted CD3+CD56+NKG2C+, CD3+CD56+NKG2C- and CD3+CD56-NKG2C+ T-cell subsets from about 8 donors. Among the eight sequenced donors, only one was HCMV-seronegative, while the other seven were HCMV-seropositive. To restrict sorting to alphabetaTCR-expressing T cells, an anti-gammadeltaTCR antibody was added in several experiments. For several donors, the dominant CD3+CD56+NKG2C+ clonotypes were among the top 10 CD8+ clonotypes and accounted for 1.0-7.0% of CD8+ T cells. Those dominant clonotypes were again the most abundant among CD3+CD56-NKG2C+ cells in a few donors, at roughly 25-65%. It remained unclear whether the expanded NKG2C-expressing T cell clones were specific for HCMV antigens. The eight sequenced donors were randomly selected healthy volunteers, three men and five women. HCMV-specific IgG was detected in serum with a commercial ELISA kit to determine HCMV serostatus. Ficoll density gradient centrifugation was used to isolate peripheral blood mononuclear cells from blood. Using Miltenyi isolation kits, CD4+ and CD8+ T cells were isolated from PBMC through magnetic immunoseparation. Priming for cDNA synthesis came from the TCR beta constant segment, and two successive PCR amplification steps followed. Illumina HiSeq 2000/2500, MiSeq or NextSeq was used to sequence libraries as 2 x 150 bp reads. MIGEC handled demultiplexing of the reads and grouping by UMI, while MiTCR was used to assemble and quantify clonotypes. To exclude erroneous sequences, only TCR cDNA sequences supported by at least two reads were retained. The tcR package was used for downstream repertoire analysis, and clonotypes were matched across fractions by CDR3 nucleotide sequence plus V segment. VDJmatch was used to annotate antigen specificity against VDJdb, with one amino acid substitution allowed in CDR3.

This sequence was found in a man aged 50-60 years who received an inactivated influenza vaccine. Donor details come from another sample of the same person, matched by shared clones. Sequences were derived from CD8+ T cells sorted from PBMCs, sampled approximately 13 days after vaccination. Recombination joined TRBV7-8 with TRBJ2-1; the D region possibly corresponds to TRBD1 (6 bases align). The CDR3 region has the sequence CASSLVQGHFGEQFF. The base sequence is TGTGCCAGCAGCTTAGTCCAGGGGCATTTCGGTGAGCAGTTCTTC. With the rest looked up from the reference TRBV7-8 and TRBJ2-1 genes rather than sequenced, the full variable domain is GAGVSQSPRYKVAKRGQDVALRCDPISGHVSLFWYQQALGQGPEFLTYFQNEAQLDKSGLPSDRFFAERPEGSVSTLKIQRTQQEDSAVYLCASSLVQGHFGEQFFGPGTRLTVL.